These T cell receptor beta chains were read from a single sample in a study of blood T cells in healthy people across ages. TCRdb used MiXCR to reprocess the 5' RACE reads, holding one entry per CDR3 protein. The sample has about 690,000 distinct CDR3 sequences, 40% to 45% seen once. The sequenced material came from blood. These receptors were obtained from a man at least 80 years old in good health. The CDR3 runs from the conserved cysteine through the conserved F or W. A D gene is named only where the DNA matches it firmly. Clone size is stated in some rows and not others, as once, few, many or a class when expanded.

CDR3 protein	CDR3 DNA	clone size	D gene	V gene	J gene
CASSTLPGSYGYTF	TGTGCCAGCAGTACCCTTCCGGGATCCTATGGCTATACCTTC	NA	NA	TRBV27	TRBJ1-2
CASSYSLGDDEQFF	TGTGCCAGCAGTTACTCGCTAGGGGATGATGAGCAGTTCTTC	few	NA	TRBV6-5	TRBJ2-1
CAGSYRGLNEQFF	TGTGCCGGCAGTTACAGGGGGCTCAATGAGCAGTTCTTC	NA	TRBD1	TRBV6-6	TRBJ2-1
CSARGDRGQETQYF	TGCAGTGCTAGAGGGGACAGGGGCCAAGAGACCCAGTACTTC	NA	TRBD1	TRBV20-1	TRBJ2-5
CASSYSGGGRGEQFF	TGTGCCAGCAGTTACTCCGGCGGGGGGAGAGGTGAGCAGTTCTTC	NA	TRBD2	TRBV6-2/TRBV6-3	TRBJ2-1
CASSERGDRYNEQFF	TGTGCCAGCAGTGAAAGGGGGGATCGATACAATGAGCAGTTCTTC	many	NA	TRBV2	TRBJ2-1
CASSPSVNYNGQYF	TGTGCCAGCAGTCCTAGCGTAAACTACAATGGGCAGTACTTC	NA	NA	TRBV7-3	TRBJ2-5
CASSQGGPAEAFF	TGTGCCAGCAGCCAAGGCGGGCCAGCTGAAGCTTTCTTT	NA	NA	TRBV14	TRBJ1-1
CASSQAFGINEKLFF	TGTGCCAGCAGCCAAGCTTTTGGGATTAATGAAAAACTGTTTTTT	NA	NA	TRBV3-1	TRBJ1-4
CASSWRGSETQYF	TGTGCCAGCAGCTGGAGGGGTTCGGAGACCCAGTACTTC	few	NA	TRBV5-5	TRBJ2-5
CASRTGRDTEAFF	TGCGCCAGCAGGACAGGGCGGGACACTGAAGCTTTCTTT	NA	TRBD1	TRBV5-1	TRBJ1-1
CASSFGWGGPDTQYF	TGTGCCAGCAGCTTTGGCTGGGGAGGGCCGGATACGCAGTATTTT	NA	TRBD2	TRBV7-2	TRBJ2-3
CSARETSGMSYEQYF	TGCAGTGCTAGGGAAACTAGCGGGATGAGTTACGAGCAGTACTTC	NA	TRBD2	TRBV20-1	TRBJ2-7
CASRGDTANQPQHF	TGTGCCAGCAGGGGGGACACGGCAAATCAGCCCCAGCATTTT	NA	NA	TRBV2	TRBJ1-5